A single sample gave rise to the 9 T cell receptor beta chains below, sequenced in a study of control samples from healthy donors and cancer patients. Assay used: immunoSEQ multiplex PCR; TCRdb lists only in-frame clones, some missing. This sample has about 160,000 clones, with 85% to 90% found just once. Sequencing was carried out using blood. These receptors were collected from a young man in good health.

This clone came up a few times. This chain uses TRBV2 with TRBJ2-7; maybe TRBD2 (5 bases). The V gene lost 6 bases and the J gene lost 4 bases, with 10 bases spanning the gap. This CDR3 has 12 residues. CDR1 and CDR2 (germline): SNHLY, FYNNEI. The CDR3 loop reads CASRSLAYEQYF. The CDR3, as DNA: TGTGCCAGCAGATCCCTAGCATACGAGCAGTACTTC.

This rearrangement joins TRBV5-6 to TRBJ1-4, with a tentative D call TRBD1 (5 bases). The germline gives CDR1 SGHDT, CDR2 YYEEEE. The V end lost 1 base, the J end lost 7 bases, and 11 bases lay between the germline ends. The CDR3 totals 14 residues. The chain's CDR3 is CASSLRGRGEKLFF. The DNA of the CDR3 is TGTGCCAGCAGCTTGAGGGGAAGGGGTGAAAAACTGTTTTTT.

The chain links TRBV5-6 to TRBJ1-6, with 12 bases matching TRBD1. The CDR3 covers 15 residues. V lost 5 bases to trimming and J lost 10 bases; unmatched junction nucleotides: 7. CDR1 and CDR2 (germline): SGHDT, YYEEEE. The CDR3 coding sequence is TGTGCCAGCAGGGGACAGGGGGCGAGAAGATCACCCCTCCACTTT. Protein sequence: CASRGQGARRSPLHF.

This chain joins TRBV15 and TRBJ1-4, with 8 bases matching TRBD1. In germline, CDR1 is LNHNV, CDR2 YYDKDF (reference sequence). CDR3 length equals 15 residues. The J segment lost 8 bases and the V segment lost 0 bases, leaving 5 bases of the junction unmatched. The CDR3 DNA reads TGTGCCACCAGCAGAGAGGACAGGGTTAACGAAAAACTGTTTTTT. Protein: CATSREDRVNEKLFF.

The V call is TRBV7-9, the J call TRBJ2-7, with 12 bases lining up with TRBD2. This CDR3 is 14 amino acids long. The V gene's germline CDR1 is SEHNR and CDR2 FQNEAQ (reference sequence). Trimming cost V 3 bases and J 4 bases; bases outside gene matches: 1. The CDR3 DNA is TGTGCCAGCAGCTTCGGGACTAGCGGGTACGAGCAGTACTTC. Its translation: CASSFGTSGYEQYF.

This sequence joins TRBV13 and TRBJ1-6, with 8 positions matching TRBD1. The V segment lost 5 bases and the J segment 7 bases; nucleotides outside the gene matches: 7. Germline V CDR1 and CDR2: PRHDT, FYEKMQ (reference sequence). This CDR3 spans 15 amino acids. The DNA of the CDR3 is TGTGCCAGCAGCCTCCTGACAGGGGAAAATTCACCCCTCCACTTT. Protein sequence: CASSLLTGENSPLHF. The whole variable domain, remainder taken from reference TRBV13 and TRBJ1-6, is AAGVIQSPRHLIKEKRETATLKCYPIPRHDTVYWYQQGPGQDPQFLISFYEKMQSDKGSIPDRFSAQQFSDYHSELNMSSLELGDSALYFCASSLLTGENSPLHFGNGTRLTVT.

The chain links TRBV2 to TRBJ1-5, with D perhaps matching TRBD1 (5 bases). V was trimmed by 2 bases and J by 4 bases, leaving 12 bases between them. The CDR3 covers 15 residues. The germline CDR1 and CDR2 sequences are SNHLY and FYNNEI. The CDR3 DNA follows: TGTGCCAGCAGTGAAATTGGTGGGGGGAATCAGCCCCAGCATTTT. It encodes CASSEIGGGNQPQHF.

The V and J genes are TRBV30 and TRBJ1-1; D remains ambiguous. The V end lost 3 bases, the J end lost 0 bases, and 14 bases lay between the germline ends. The CDR3 consists of 15 residues. Looked up from germline, CDR1 is GTSNPN and CDR2 is SVGIG (reference sequence). The DNA of the CDR3 is TGTGCCTGGAGAATAGGTCCAGTCTTGAACACTGAAGCTTTCTTT. This translates into CAWRIGPVLNTEAFF.

This chain connects TRBV15 to TRBJ2-7; possibly TRBD1 for D (6 bases). The CDR3 extends over 14 amino acids. Trimming stripped 0 bases from V and 6 bases from J, with 12 bases between. The germline CDR1 and CDR2 sequences are LNHNV and YYDKDF (reference sequence). The CDR3 here is CATSRDLGGVEQYF. The CDR3 coding sequence is TGTGCCACCAGCAGAGATCTAGGGGGAGTCGAGCAGTACTTC. Drawing the rest from reference TRBV15 and TRBJ2-7, the complete variable domain is DAMVIQNPRYQVTQFGKPVTLSCSQTLNHNVMYWYQQKSSQAPKLLFHYYDKDFNNEADTPDNFQSRRPNTSFCFLDIRSPGLGDTAMYLCATSRDLGGVEQYFGPGTRLTVT.